This T cell receptor beta chain was retrieved from a study of beta chain features in type 1 diabetes. Study results and caveats: Type 1 diabetes patients had VDJ junctions that carried fewer insertions and more deletions. TCRB CDR3s were moderately but significantly shorter in Type 1 diabetes patients in all four CD4+ subsets. Cells carrying high TCR expression could end up over-represented when cDNA is sequenced.

Germline loops: CDR1 SGHTA, CDR2 FQGNSA. CDR3 size: 16 residues. V lost 4 bases and J lost 0, with 13 bases in between. Expressed TCRB transcripts were sequenced after all isolated RNA was converted to cDNA. TCRdb's copy holds only in-frame clones and misses some; the assay was immunoSEQ multiplex PCR. The sample consists of some 120,000 clones, approximately 15% of them appearing once. Heparinised blood was drawn once per donor, averaging roughly 120 mL. In this sample, this clone turned up a few times. What it recognizes is unknown. This chain uses TRBV7-2 with TRBJ2-4; possibly TRBD1 for D (6 bases). The receptor was isolated from a young man with type 1 diabetes. Sequencing was done on a sample of central memory CD4+ T cells from blood. CDR3 sequence: CASSSTPDRAKNIQYF. CDR3 sequence (DNA): TGTGCCAGCAGCTCAACGCCGGACAGAGCCAAAAACATTCAGTACTTC.